This T cell receptor (beta chain) was obtained from a study of blood T cell repertoires in COVID-19. Study-wide background: From the United States, Italy and Spain came samples of acute and convalescent COVID-19. The cDNA or gDNA used as material had been derived from T cells, B-cell-depleted T cells, or PBMCs.

Original handling: Amplification of reference gene primers provided the estimated nucleated cell counts. Assay used: immunoSEQ multiplex PCR; TCRdb lists only in-frame clones, some missing. The V and J calls and the clone size are those of that table, but D and trimming were determined from the DNA. The sample has roughly 170,000 clones, about four fifths seen once. CDR3 length equals 15 residues. Germline lookup yields CDR1 LNHDA and CDR2 SQIVND (reference sequence). Trimming took off 7 bases at V and 3 bases at J, with 15 bases between the two ends. This clone was detected once. The chain joins TRBV19 to TRBJ2-2; perhaps TRBD2 as D (7 bases). This receptor was identified in a woman in her sixties or seventies with COVID-19, enrolled during active disease. Specimen: peripheral blood. CDR3 nucleotide sequence: TGTGCCAGTACCCCGCGGCGGGGGCACACCGGGGAGCTGTTTTTT. Translation gives CASTPRRGHTGELFF. The full variable domain, its missing parts supplied by reference TRBV19 and TRBJ2-2, is DGGITQSPKYLFRKEGQNVTLSCEQNLNHDAMYWYRQDPGQGLRLIYYSQIVNDFQKGDIAEGYSVSREKKESFPLTVTSAQKNPTAFYLCASTPRRGHTGELFFGEGSRLTVL.